This T cell receptor beta chain was found in a study of cytomegalovirus exposure and HLA in healthy donors. Nominal health characterized the donors when sampled, though unrecorded immune exposures were likely. Findings of the study overall: There was a cluster of highly shared sequence variants that was likely a sequencing artifact.

Trimming left V 4 bases short and J 0 bases short, with 12 bases between. Germline V gene lookup returns CDR1 ENHRY and CDR2 SYGVKD. This CDR3 contains 16 residues. The PCR employed 60 Vbeta primers together with 13 Jbeta primers. Data came from immunoSEQ multiplex PCR; TCRdb stores just in-frame clones and leaves some out. The sample has some 270,000 clones, approximately 91% seen once. Comments on this clone: Its antigen is undetermined.

This sequence originates from a girl aged 2-15 years in good health and CMV-seronegative. J is TRBJ2-2 and V is TRBV10-3; weak D call: TRBD1 (6 bases). The sample comprised PBMCs. The CDR3 bases are TGTGCCATCAGTGGAACCGGGACATCGAACACCGGGGAGCTGTTTTTT. This gives the protein CAISGTGTSNTGELFF.